The 18 T cell receptor beta chains listed next were all sequenced from one sample in a study of beta chain features in type 1 diabetes. The authors reverse transcribed all of the isolated RNA, so sequencing captured expressed TCRB transcripts. Profiling relied on immunoSEQ multiplex PCR, and the TCRdb table lists in-frame clones only, not all of them. The data contain about 900,000 clones, roughly 16% of them singletons. Sequencing used naive CD4+ T cells from blood. These receptors were obtained from a young woman in good health.

The J gene is TRBJ1-2, the V gene TRBV28, with no clear D. This CDR3 comprises 14 residues. Looked up from germline, CDR1 is MDHEN and CDR2 is SYDVKM. The V end lost 4 bases, the J end lost 4 bases, and 13 bases lay between the germline ends. As DNA, the CDR3 is TGTGCCAGCAGTTACCTGGCGGGAATCTATGGCTACACCTTC. This sequence encodes CASSYLAGIYGYTF.

This clone was seen a few times. The chain has TRBV27 and TRBJ2-7, with a weak D call TRBD1 (6 bases). This CDR3 has 13 residues. CDR1 MNHEY and CDR2 SMNVEV come from the germline V gene (reference sequence). Trimming shortened V by 7 bases and J by 3 bases, and 13 bases separated the two germline ends. CDR3 region: CASIDGTSYEQYF. The CDR3, as DNA: TGTGCCAGCATTGACGGGACAAGCTACGAGCAGTACTTC.

V and J are TRBV4-3 and TRBJ2-2; D ambiguous. This CDR3 spans 14 amino acids. V was clipped by 3 bases and J by 5 bases, with 10 bases between them. Germline loops: CDR1 LGHNA, CDR2 YSLEER. The CDR3 coding sequence is TGCGCCAGCAGCCATGCAGCAATAACCGGGGAGCTGTTTTTT. It codes for CASSHAAITGELFF.

The sample holds a few counts of this clone. The CDR3 protein is CASSLIGRSSYNEQFF. The CDR3, as DNA: TGTGCCAGCAGTTTAATCGGGAGGAGCTCCTACAATGAGCAGTTCTTC. The genes are TRBV27 and TRBJ2-1, with 7 bases that match TRBD2. The CDR3 runs to 16 residues. The germline gives CDR1 MNHEY, CDR2 SMNVEV (reference sequence). V lost 2 bases and J lost 0; bases outside the gene matches: 4.

This chain joins TRBV27 and TRBJ2-7; a possible D gene is TRBD2 (6 bases). Trimming cost V 4 bases and J 3 bases, with 16 bases left between them. The CDR3 extends over 15 amino acids. Germline V gives CDR1 MNHEY, CDR2 SMNVEV (reference sequence). As DNA, the CDR3 is TGTGCCAGCAGTTCCGGGGGAGCACCTGGCTACGAGCAGTACTTC. It yields the protein CASSSGGAPGYEQYF.

This chain links TRBV7-3 with TRBJ2-1, with D uncertain. Germline CDR1 and CDR2: SGHTA and FQGTGA. CDR3 length equals 14 residues. V was pared by 1 base and J by 8 bases, with 12 bases between. CDR3 amino acids: CASSLNGRYDEQFF. Here the CDR3 DNA reads TGTGCCAGCAGCTTAAACGGACGTTACGATGAGCAGTTCTTC. Using reference TRBV7-3 and TRBJ2-1 for the parts outside the CDR3, the full variable domain is GAGVSQTPSNKVTEKGKYVELRCDPISGHTALYWYRQSLGQGPEFLIYFQGTGAADDSGLPNDRFFAVRPEGSVSTLKIQRTERGDSAVYLCASSLNGRYDEQFFGPGTRLTVL.

The gene calls are TRBV9 and TRBJ1-2; 7 positions agree with TRBD1. V trimming: 4 bases; J trimming: 14 bases; junction bases outside the gene matches: 23. CDR3 length: 16 amino acids. Germline values: CDR1 SGDLS, CDR2 YYNGEE. The CDR3 protein is CASSQSRGGDRLPPTF. The CDR3 region has the DNA TGTGCCAGCAGCCAAAGCAGGGGGGGTGATCGACTACCCCCGACCTTC.

The V call is TRBV7-8, the J call TRBJ2-3; 11 bases agree with TRBD2. This CDR3 is built from 20 residues. Germline V lookup: CDR1 SGHVS, CDR2 FQNEAQ. V was clipped by 1 base and J by 7 bases; unmatched bases: 19. CDR3 DNA sequence: TGTGCCAGCAGCTTAGGGGACAGCCCTTATGCTAGCGGGAGGAGGCATACGCAGTATTTT. Its translation: CASSLGDSPYASGRRHTQYF.

The chain employs TRBV6-5 and TRBJ1-1; 8 bases are a match to TRBD1. CDR3 length equals 14 residues. Germline V lookup: CDR1 MNHEY, CDR2 SVGAGI. J lost 8 bases, V lost 4 bases, and 9 bases had no gene match. CDR3 amino acids: CASSSYDRGREAFF. CDR3 coding DNA: TGTGCCAGCAGTTCCTACGACAGGGGAAGGGAAGCTTTCTTT.

V gene TRBV28 combines with J gene TRBJ2-3; TRBD1 agrees at 9 bases. J lost 4 bases, V lost 7 bases, and 9 bases had no gene match. CDR1 is MDHEN, CDR2 SYDVKM, per germline. This CDR3 spans 15 amino acids. This chain's CDR3 is CASKGMGQGPDTQYF. CDR3 coding DNA: TGTGCCAGCAAGGGGATGGGACAGGGTCCAGATACGCAGTATTTT.

The sample holds a few counts of this clone. V and J are TRBV19 and TRBJ1-2; D is unclear. V was pared by 5 bases and J by 5 bases, with 9 bases between. Germline V lookup: CDR1 LNHDA, CDR2 SQIVND (reference sequence). The CDR3 length is 12 residues. Here the CDR3 reads CASSGQVYGYTF. DNA for the CDR3: TGTGCCAGTAGTGGGCAGGTTTATGGCTACACCTTC.

This clone was observed a few times. The gene calls are TRBV4-1 and TRBJ2-6; no clear D gene. Germline values: CDR1 MGHRA, CDR2 YSYEKL. This CDR3 comprises 14 residues. V shed 2 bases and J shed 4 bases, with 6 bases lying between them. In nucleotides, the CDR3 is TGCGCCAGCAGCCAACCGACAGGGGCCAACGTCCTGACTTTC. Its protein product is CASSQPTGANVLTF.

The rearrangement links TRBV19 to TRBJ1-1; D is unclear. Germline-derived CDR1 and CDR2 are LNHDA and SQIVND (reference sequence). Between the trimmed V and J ends, which lost 1 base and 0 bases, there was a span of 9 bases. This CDR3 has 15 residues. The CDR3 region has the DNA TGTGCCAGTAGTATAGCTTGGAAGATGAACACTGAAGCTTTCTTT. Translating it yields CASSIAWKMNTEAFF.

The CDR3 region is CASSAGEMNTEAFF. Here the CDR3 DNA reads TGTGCCAGCTCAGCGGGGGAGATGAACACTGAAGCTTTCTTT. V gene TRBV18 combines with J gene TRBJ1-1; D is perhaps TRBD1 (5 bases). The V end lost 5 bases, the J end lost 0 bases, and 10 bases lay between the germline ends. Germline values: CDR1 KGHSH, CDR2 LQKENI. The CDR3 spans 14 residues.

This clone was seen a few times. The genes are TRBV15 and TRBJ2-2, with 9 bases that match TRBD1. Germline assignment: CDR1 LNHNV and CDR2 YYDKDF (reference sequence). The CDR3 loop spans 16 amino acids. With 1 base clipped from V and 3 bases from J, the junction kept 3 bases outside the gene matches. The CDR3 DNA sequence: TGTGCCACCAGCAGAGGGACAGGGGTCTACACCGGGGAGCTGTTTTTT. Protein sequence: CATSRGTGVYTGELFF.

The V gene is TRBV7-2, the J gene TRBJ1-1, with D uncertain. The CDR3 runs to 13 residues. Germline V lookup: CDR1 SGHTA, CDR2 FQGNSA. Between the trimmed V and J ends, which lost 6 bases and 3 bases, there was a span of 11 bases. The CDR3 bases are TGTGCCAGCAGTTATAAGTGGGACACTGAAGCTTTCTTT. It specifies CASSYKWDTEAFF.

V and J are TRBV19 and TRBJ2-7; D is unresolved. V lost 9 bases and J 3 bases, leaving 24 bases between the germline ends. In germline, CDR1 is LNHDA, CDR2 SQIVND (reference sequence). This CDR3 has 16 amino acids. DNA of the CDR3: TGTGCCAGCTCCGACTTAGGCACAGAAATGGGCTACGAGCAGTACTTC. The encoded protein is CASSDLGTEMGYEQYF.

In its sample, this clone was seen a few times. The chain combines TRBV7-9 with TRBJ1-1, with 7 bases that match TRBD1. J lost 5 bases, V lost 5 bases, and 11 bases had no gene match. The CDR3 is 15 residues long. Germline V gives CDR1 SEHNR, CDR2 FQNEAQ (reference sequence). For the CDR3, the DNA is TGTGCCAGCAGCATAGACAGGGTCGCGGCAACTGAAGCTTTCTTT. Protein: CASSIDRVAATEAFF.